Listed below are T cell receptor beta chains from one sample, sequenced in a study of T cell repertoires in cytomegalovirus infection. TCRdb called the reads again in MiXCR, with one record for every CDR3 protein. The table has more than 150,000 distinct CDR3 sequences, over 25% seen once; the top ten hold about 28%. Specimen: PBMCs. The receptors were gathered from a human donor in good health (CMV status not recorded). Some clones in this sample may be carry-over from other donors' samples. The CDR3 runs from the conserved cysteine through the conserved F or W. Each record gives: V gene, J gene, D gene, clone size, CDR3 DNA, CDR3 protein. The D gene is left open where the match is weak. Clone size is not always given. Where it is, it says once, few, many or a class for expanded clones.

v_gene: TRBV7-9
j_gene: TRBJ2-5
d_gene: -
abundance: -
CDR3nt: TGTGCCAGCAGCTCTACTCGGGACACTCAAGAGACCCAGTACTTC
CDR3aa: CASSSTRDTQETQYF

v_gene: TRBV2
j_gene: TRBJ1-1
d_gene: TRBD1
abundance: -
CDR3nt: TGTGCCAGCAAGTCCCAGGGGGCGCTGAATGAAGCTTTCTTT
CDR3aa: CASKSQGALNEAFF

v_gene: TRBV12-3/TRBV12-4
j_gene: TRBJ2-3
d_gene: TRBD2
abundance: -
CDR3nt: TGTGCCAGCAGGCGAATCACTAGCGGGGCAGATACGCAGTATTTT
CDR3aa: CASRRITSGADTQYF

v_gene: TRBV28
j_gene: TRBJ2-7
d_gene: TRBD2
abundance: few
CDR3nt: TGTGCCAGCAGTGCCCCGGGACTAGGCGTCGGCGAGCAGTACTTC
CDR3aa: CASSAPGLGVGEQYF

v_gene: TRBV2
j_gene: TRBJ2-3
d_gene: TRBD1
abundance: few
CDR3nt: TGTGCCAGCAGTGGGGACAGCCAGGCAGATACGCAGTATTTT
CDR3aa: CASSGDSQADTQYF

v_gene: TRBV20-1
j_gene: TRBJ2-1
d_gene: -
abundance: -
CDR3nt: TGCGGCCCAAGCCGGAGACCAGCAGACAATGAGCAGTTCTTC
CDR3aa: CGPSRRPADNEQFF

v_gene: TRBV11-2
j_gene: TRBJ1-4
d_gene: TRBD1
abundance: -
CDR3nt: TGTGCCAGCAGCTCCCCCGGGACAGCGAAAAAACTGTTTTTT
CDR3aa: CASSSPGTAKKLFF

v_gene: TRBV6-6
j_gene: TRBJ1-5
d_gene: -
abundance: few
CDR3nt: TGTGCCACCCGGACTGGAATCCTCTATAGCAATCAGCCCCAGCATTTT
CDR3aa: CATRTGILYSNQPQHF

v_gene: TRBV30
j_gene: TRBJ2-5
d_gene: -
abundance: -
CDR3nt: TGTGCCTCTATCCTACCTGCTAGGTGGGAGACCCAGTACTTC
CDR3aa: CASILPARWETQYF

v_gene: TRBV15
j_gene: TRBJ2-2
d_gene: -
abundance: -
CDR3nt: TGTGCCACCAGCAGAGAGGTGACCGGGGAGCTGTTTTTT
CDR3aa: CATSREVTGELFF

v_gene: TRBV29-1
j_gene: TRBJ2-1
d_gene: -
abundance: -
CDR3nt: TGCAGCGTTGGGAGGAGTAGTTCCTACAATGAGCAGTTCTTC
CDR3aa: CSVGRSSSYNEQFF

v_gene: TRBV6-5
j_gene: TRBJ1-2
d_gene: TRBD1
abundance: few
CDR3nt: TGTGCCAGCAGTTCCAACCGGGACAGGCCGTATGGCTACACCTTC
CDR3aa: CASSSNRDRPYGYTF

v_gene: TRBV7-6
j_gene: TRBJ1-2
d_gene: TRBD1
abundance: -
CDR3nt: TGTGCCAGCAGCCCGGGGACAGCTTTCGAGTTAAACTATGGCTACACCTTC
CDR3aa: CASSPGTAFELNYGYTF

v_gene: TRBV2
j_gene: TRBJ1-1
d_gene: -
abundance: -
CDR3nt: TGTGCCAGCAGAGGAGTCCGGCGCCTTGAAGCTTTT
CDR3aa: CASRGVRRLEAF

v_gene: TRBV7-2
j_gene: TRBJ2-3
d_gene: TRBD1
abundance: many
CDR3nt: TGTGCCAGCAGCGGCTGGGACAGGGGGCACACAGATACGCAGTATTTT
CDR3aa: CASSGWDRGHTDTQYF

v_gene: TRBV29-1
j_gene: TRBJ2-5
d_gene: TRBD1
abundance: -
CDR3nt: TGCAGCGTTGCGGGGACAGGACTTCAAGAGACCCAGTACTTC
CDR3aa: CSVAGTGLQETQYF

v_gene: TRBV5-6
j_gene: TRBJ2-5
d_gene: TRBD2
abundance: few
CDR3nt: TGTGCCAGCAGTCTCGATACCTCGTTGAAGGGACACCGGGAGGGAGAGACCCAGTACTTC
CDR3aa: CASSLDTSLKGHREGETQYF

v_gene: TRBV5-1
j_gene: TRBJ1-1
d_gene: -
abundance: -
CDR3nt: TGCGCCAGCAGCTACCTTGGGCAGGGCCTAAACACTGAAGCTTTCTTT
CDR3aa: CASSYLGQGLNTEAFF

v_gene: TRBV7-2
j_gene: TRBJ2-5
d_gene: -
abundance: few
CDR3nt: TGTGCCAGCAGTCCTACGAGGAACCAAGAGACCCAGTACTTC
CDR3aa: CASSPTRNQETQYF

v_gene: TRBV19
j_gene: TRBJ1-5
d_gene: -
abundance: -
CDR3nt: TGTGCCAGTATTAAAAACGCAGGAGGGAACAATCAGCCCCAGCATTTT
CDR3aa: CASIKNAGGNNQPQHF

v_gene: TRBV7-9
j_gene: TRBJ2-7
d_gene: -
abundance: -
CDR3nt: TGTGCCAGCAGCTTATCGGCAGGGAGAGACGAGCAGTACTTC
CDR3aa: CASSLSAGRDEQYF

v_gene: TRBV5-8
j_gene: TRBJ2-3
d_gene: -
abundance: -
CDR3nt: TGTGCCAGCAGCTTTCCGGGTACCGATACGCAGTATTTT
CDR3aa: CASSFPGTDTQYF

v_gene: TRBV29-1
j_gene: TRBJ1-2
d_gene: -
abundance: -
CDR3nt: TGCAGCGTCGAGGGTGAATTCTCTGTGAGAGACGGCTACACCTTC
CDR3aa: CSVEGEFSVRDGYTF

v_gene: TRBV11-2
j_gene: TRBJ2-7
d_gene: -
abundance: few
CDR3nt: TGTGCCAGCAGCTCCCGGGCCCGGACCGACGAGCAGTACTTC
CDR3aa: CASSSRARTDEQYF

v_gene: TRBV7-9
j_gene: TRBJ2-1
d_gene: -
abundance: -
CDR3nt: TGTGCCAGCAGCTTACGGGCAAGGGGCGATGAGCAGTTCTTC
CDR3aa: CASSLRARGDEQFF

v_gene: TRBV6-2/TRBV6-3
j_gene: TRBJ1-5
d_gene: -
abundance: -
CDR3nt: TGTGCCACGACACCTCTTAGCAATCAGCCCCAGCATTTT
CDR3aa: CATTPLSNQPQHF

v_gene: TRBV29-1
j_gene: TRBJ2-3
d_gene: -
abundance: -
CDR3nt: TGCAGCGTTGAAGGCGGGGTGGGTACGCAGTATTTT
CDR3aa: CSVEGGVGTQYF

v_gene: TRBV15
j_gene: TRBJ1-1
d_gene: TRBD1
abundance: -
CDR3nt: TGTGCCACCAGCAGCCGGGACAGAGCAGAAGCTTTCTTT
CDR3aa: CATSSRDRAEAFF

v_gene: TRBV6-6
j_gene: TRBJ2-7
d_gene: -
abundance: -
CDR3nt: TGTGCCAGCAGTTACTCCGAAACAGGGAACGAGCAGTACTTC
CDR3aa: CASSYSETGNEQYF

v_gene: TRBV7-2
j_gene: TRBJ1-4
d_gene: -
abundance: many
CDR3nt: TGTGCCAGCAGCCCCGCACTAATTGGACAGAGGGGTTTAGATGAAAAACTGTTTTTT
CDR3aa: CASSPALIGQRGLDEKLFF

v_gene: TRBV5-6
j_gene: TRBJ2-3
d_gene: TRBD2
abundance: -
CDR3nt: TGTGCCAGCAGCTTCGGTGGGGGGGTCACAGATACGCAGTATTTT
CDR3aa: CASSFGGGVTDTQYF

v_gene: TRBV20-1
j_gene: TRBJ1-1
d_gene: -
abundance: -
CDR3nt: TGCAGTGCTAGAGATCAAGGGGGATCTAACACTGAAGCTTTCTTT
CDR3aa: CSARDQGGSNTEAFF

v_gene: TRBV11-2
j_gene: TRBJ2-1
d_gene: -
abundance: -
CDR3nt: TGTGCCAGCAGCTTAGATCACACAGGGATTGGGGGGTTCTTC
CDR3aa: CASSLDHTGIGGFF

v_gene: TRBV7-9
j_gene: TRBJ2-1
d_gene: -
abundance: few
CDR3nt: TGTGCCAGCAGCTACCGGCCGGTGGACGGAGACAATGAGCAGTTCTTC
CDR3aa: CASSYRPVDGDNEQFF

v_gene: TRBV7-2
j_gene: TRBJ2-1
d_gene: -
abundance: many
CDR3nt: TGTGCCAGCAGCTTAGGAGGGGGGGCCAACAATGAGCAGTTCTTC
CDR3aa: CASSLGGGANNEQFF

v_gene: TRBV5-6
j_gene: TRBJ1-6
d_gene: -
abundance: few
CDR3nt: TGTGCCAGCAGCTTGCAGGGTGTTTCCTATAATTCACCCCTCCACTTT
CDR3aa: CASSLQGVSYNSPLHF

v_gene: TRBV6-2/TRBV6-3
j_gene: TRBJ1-2
d_gene: TRBD1
abundance: -
CDR3nt: TGTGCCAGCACTGATCCGGGACAGGCCTTCTATGGCTACACCTTC
CDR3aa: CASTDPGQAFYGYTF

v_gene: TRBV7-2
j_gene: TRBJ1-3
d_gene: -
abundance: many
CDR3nt: TGTGCCAGCAGTTCGGGGCTGGCGAGGAACACCATATATTTT
CDR3aa: CASSSGLARNTIYF

v_gene: TRBV7-2
j_gene: TRBJ2-2
d_gene: -
abundance: many
CDR3nt: TGTGCCAGCAGCTCCATCCTCACCGGGGAGCTGTTTTTT
CDR3aa: CASSSILTGELFF

v_gene: TRBV5-4
j_gene: TRBJ1-1
d_gene: -
abundance: few
CDR3nt: TGTGCCAGCAGCTTGTACAGGGTGAGGTCGAACACTGAAGCTTTCTTT
CDR3aa: CASSLYRVRSNTEAFF

v_gene: TRBV12-3/TRBV12-4
j_gene: TRBJ1-2
d_gene: -
abundance: -
CDR3nt: TGTGCCAGCAGTTCCCACGGAGGGGGTAACTATGGCTACACCTTC
CDR3aa: CASSSHGGGNYGYTF

v_gene: TRBV6-2/TRBV6-3
j_gene: TRBJ2-1
d_gene: TRBD2
abundance: many
CDR3nt: TGTGCCAGCAGGCCTAGCGGGGGGCGCTCCTACAATGAGCAGTTCTTC
CDR3aa: CASRPSGGRSYNEQFF

v_gene: TRBV7-6
j_gene: TRBJ1-1
d_gene: -
abundance: few
CDR3nt: TGTGCCAGCAGCCTTCGATCCGCGACAGTTTCCATGAACACTGAAGCTTTCTTT
CDR3aa: CASSLRSATVSMNTEAFF

v_gene: TRBV6-6
j_gene: TRBJ2-3
d_gene: -
abundance: once
CDR3nt: TGTGCCAGCAATAGCGGATTCACAGATACGCAGTATTTT
CDR3aa: CASNSGFTDTQYF

v_gene: TRBV27
j_gene: TRBJ2-7
d_gene: TRBD1
abundance: many
CDR3nt: TGTGCCAGCAGCCTACTCCCGGGACAGGCTTTCGACGAGCAGTACTTC
CDR3aa: CASSLLPGQAFDEQYF

v_gene: TRBV20-1
j_gene: TRBJ1-2
d_gene: TRBD1
abundance: few
CDR3nt: TGCAGTGCGTTACAGGGGGCGCTTGATGGCTACACCTTC
CDR3aa: CSALQGALDGYTF

v_gene: TRBV6-1
j_gene: TRBJ2-5
d_gene: TRBD1
abundance: -
CDR3nt: TGTGCCAGCACCGTTGGGACAGCCCAAGAGACCCAGTACTTC
CDR3aa: CASTVGTAQETQYF

v_gene: TRBV7-6
j_gene: TRBJ2-1
d_gene: -
abundance: many
CDR3nt: TGTGCCAGCAGCCGCGGTACGGGGGCCCCCGGTGAGCAGTTCTTC
CDR3aa: CASSRGTGAPGEQFF

v_gene: TRBV29-1
j_gene: TRBJ1-1
d_gene: -
abundance: -
CDR3nt: TGCAGCGTTTGGACGGGTCGGACTGAAGCTTTCTTT
CDR3aa: CSVWTGRTEAFF

v_gene: TRBV12-3/TRBV12-4
j_gene: TRBJ2-5
d_gene: -
abundance: -
CDR3nt: TGTGCCAGCAGTCACAACGGACGTTACCAAGAGACCCAGTACTTC
CDR3aa: CASSHNGRYQETQYF

v_gene: TRBV7-4
j_gene: TRBJ1-2
d_gene: -
abundance: few
CDR3nt: TGTGCCAGCAGCTCCCCCGGTAGAGACTATGGCTACACCTTC
CDR3aa: CASSSPGRDYGYTF

v_gene: TRBV12-3/TRBV12-4
j_gene: TRBJ2-3
d_gene: -
abundance: few
CDR3nt: TGTGCCAGCAGTTTTCACAATGGGGATGGGGATACGCAGTATTTT
CDR3aa: CASSFHNGDGDTQYF

v_gene: TRBV7-3
j_gene: TRBJ2-7
d_gene: -
abundance: -
CDR3nt: TGTGCCAGCACCTTTATAACAGCAACCTACGAGCAGTACTTC
CDR3aa: CASTFITATYEQYF

v_gene: TRBV20-1
j_gene: TRBJ1-5
d_gene: -
abundance: -
CDR3nt: TGCAGTGCTAGTTCGACAGAAAGTCAGCCCCAGCATTTT
CDR3aa: CSASSTESQPQHF

v_gene: TRBV7-9
j_gene: TRBJ1-5
d_gene: -
abundance: many
CDR3nt: TGTGCCAGCAGCTTACAGGGTTCGGGAGGGAATCAGCCCCAGCATTTT
CDR3aa: CASSLQGSGGNQPQHF

v_gene: TRBV12-3/TRBV12-4
j_gene: TRBJ1-1
d_gene: -
abundance: -
CDR3nt: TGTGCCAGCAGTTTGAAGGGGATGAACACTGAAGCTTTCTTT
CDR3aa: CASSLKGMNTEAFF

v_gene: TRBV28
j_gene: TRBJ1-2
d_gene: TRBD1
abundance: many
CDR3nt: TGTGCCAGCAGTTCCAGGACAGGGGGCTCAAGTGGCTACACCTTC
CDR3aa: CASSSRTGGSSGYTF

v_gene: TRBV6-4
j_gene: TRBJ2-1
d_gene: -
abundance: many
CDR3nt: TGTGCCACCTCCCTCTCGGAAAACAATGAGCAGTTCTTC
CDR3aa: CATSLSENNEQFF